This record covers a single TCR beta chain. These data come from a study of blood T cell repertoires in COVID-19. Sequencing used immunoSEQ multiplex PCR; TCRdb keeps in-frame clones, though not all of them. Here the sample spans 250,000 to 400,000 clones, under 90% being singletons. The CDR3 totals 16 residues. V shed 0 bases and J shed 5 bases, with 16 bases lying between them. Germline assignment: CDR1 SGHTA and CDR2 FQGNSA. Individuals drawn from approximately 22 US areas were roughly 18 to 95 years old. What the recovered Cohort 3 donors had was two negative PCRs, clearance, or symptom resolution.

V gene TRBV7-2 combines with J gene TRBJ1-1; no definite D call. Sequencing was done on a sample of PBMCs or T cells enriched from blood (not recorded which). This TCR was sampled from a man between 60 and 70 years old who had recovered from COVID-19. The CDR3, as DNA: TGTGCCAGCAGCTTAGCCTTGTCCTACGGGAGGACTGAAGCTTTCTTT. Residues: CASSLALSYGRTEAFF.